Below, 22 T cell receptor beta chains from the same sample are listed, as sequenced in a study of blood T cell repertoires in COVID-19. Data came from immunoSEQ multiplex PCR; TCRdb stores just in-frame clones and leaves some out. The sample holds approximately 150,000 clones, about four fifths seen once. Source material: peripheral blood. Receptors originate from a human donor in a cohort sampled during active COVID-19.

The rearrangement joins TRBV4-2 to TRBJ2-1, with D perhaps TRBD2 (5 bases). In germline, CDR1 is LGHNA, CDR2 YNFKEQ. Trimming removed 0 bases from V and 4 bases from J, with 10 bases in between. The CDR3 has 15 amino acids. The DNA for the CDR3 is TGTGCCAGCAGCCAAGATACGGGGAATTACAATGAGCAGTTCTTC. This gives the protein CASSQDTGNYNEQFF.

This clone has a single count. The chain combines TRBV27 with TRBJ2-1; 8 bases line up with TRBD1. The junction had 5 bases not matched to a gene; V was cut back by 5 bases and J by 2 bases. Germline lookup yields CDR1 MNHEY and CDR2 SMNVEV (reference sequence). CDR3 length: 15 residues. The CDR3 loop reads CASSPWTGPYNEQFF. The CDR3 DNA reads as TGTGCCAGCAGTCCATGGACAGGGCCCTACAATGAGCAGTTCTTC.

This clone showed up just a few times. This rearrangement joins TRBV4-3 to TRBJ2-7, with D maybe TRBD2 (6 bases). The CDR3 extends over 13 amino acids. V dropped 1 base and J dropped 7 bases, with 11 bases sitting between them. The germline V gene encodes CDR1 LGHNA and CDR2 YSLEER. CDR3 amino acids: CASSQGGGWEQYF. The CDR3 DNA sequence: TGCGCCAGCAGCCAAGGTGGAGGGTGGGAGCAGTACTTC.

V and J are TRBV25-1 and TRBJ2-1, with 7 bases matching TRBD1. After removal of 5 bases from V and 8 bases from J, the junction contained 9 bases not matched to a gene. Looked up from germline, CDR1 is MGHDK and CDR2 is SYGVNS. This CDR3 is 14 amino acids long. The CDR3 spells CASSRQGLLDEQFF. CDR3 DNA sequence: TGTGCCAGCAGTAGACAGGGTTTATTGGATGAGCAGTTCTTC.

The gene calls are TRBV7-2 and TRBJ2-7; 9 positions match TRBD2. V shed 8 bases, J shed 4 bases, and the junction held 9 bases outside the gene matches. The germline V gene encodes CDR1 SGHTA and CDR2 FQGNSA. The CDR3 consists of 14 residues. Written as DNA, the CDR3 is TGTGCCAGCTCGGATGGTAGCGGGAGTTACGAGCAGTACTTC. It is translated as CASSDGSGSYEQYF.

The J gene is TRBJ1-5, the V gene TRBV5-6; possible D gene TRBD1, 6 bases. Looked up from germline, CDR1 is SGHDT and CDR2 is YYEEEE. The CDR3 runs to 16 residues. V was shortened by 1 base and J by 6 bases, with 17 bases between the two germline ends. The CDR3 protein is CASSLTPQGAGQPQHF. Written as DNA, the CDR3 is TGTGCCAGCAGCTTGACCCCACAGGGAGCTGGTCAGCCCCAGCATTTT. Based on the CDR3 plus reference TRBV5-6 and TRBJ1-5, the full variable domain is DAGVTQSPTHLIKTRGQQVTLRCSPKSGHDTVSWYQQALGQGPQFIFQYYEEEERQRGNFPDRFSGHQFPNYSSELNVNALLLGDSALYLCASSLTPQGAGQPQHFGDGTRLSIL.

This sequence joins TRBV2 and TRBJ2-5; 7 bases agree with TRBD1. Germline V gene data show CDR1 as SNHLY and CDR2 as FYNNEI. The CDR3 sequence is 14 residues long. The J segment lost 0 bases and the V segment lost 7 bases, leaving 5 bases of the junction unmatched. The CDR3 DNA sequence: TGTGCCAGCACTGTACAGGGGTACCAAGAGACCCAGTACTTC. It encodes CASTVQGYQETQYF.

This clone was counted between two and nine times. The chain combines TRBV6-2 or TRBV6-3 with TRBJ1-5; a weak D match, TRBD1 (5 bases). Per germline, CDR1 MNHEY and CDR2 SVGEGT. V lost 5 bases to trimming and J lost 5 bases, with 10 bases between them. The CDR3 contains 13 residues. The CDR3 region has the DNA TGTGCCAGCAGTCCCTGGGGCGATCAGCCCCAGCATTTT. It yields the protein CASSPWGDQPQHF.

This clone was seen once. The chain couples TRBV7-2 to TRBJ2-2; 7 bases map to TRBD2. This CDR3 is built from 12 residues. Looked up from germline, CDR1 is SGHTA and CDR2 is FQGNSA. With 8 bases clipped from V and 8 bases from J, the junction kept 5 bases outside the gene matches. CDR3 protein: CASGRAEGELFF. CDR3 coding DNA: TGTGCCAGCGGGAGGGCCGAAGGGGAGCTGTTTTTT. Full variable domain (outside the CDR3, taken from reference TRBV7-2 and TRBJ2-2): GAGVSQSPSNKVTEKGKDVELRCDPISGHTALYWYRQSLGQGLEFLIYFQGNSAPDKSGLPSDRFSAERTGGSVSTLTIQRTQQEDSAVYLCASGRAEGELFFGEGSRLTVL.

The rearrangement joins TRBV28 to TRBJ1-4, with a weak D call TRBD1 (6 bases). The V and J ends lost 3 bases and 5 bases respectively, with 10 bases between them. CDR3 length equals 14 residues. Germline CDR1 MDHEN, CDR2 SYDVKM. CDR3 sequence reads: CASSFRDTNEKLFF. The CDR3 DNA reads TGTGCCAGCAGTTTCAGGGACACCAATGAAAAACTGTTTTTT.

J is TRBJ1-1 and V is TRBV5-1; the match to TRBD1 covers 7 bases. Trimming cost V 0 bases and J 0 bases; bases outside gene matches: 2. The CDR3 spans 15 residues. The V gene's germline CDR1 is SGHRS and CDR2 YFSETQ. DNA for the CDR3: TGCGCCAGCAGCTTGGAAGGGGGCATGAACACTGAAGCTTTCTTT. It encodes CASSLEGGMNTEAFF. The full variable domain, in which reference TRBV5-1 and TRBJ1-1 provide the parts outside the CDR3, is KAGVTQTPRYLIKTRGQQVTLSCSPISGHRSVSWYQQTPGQGLQFLFEYFSETQRNKGNFPGRFSGRQFSNSRSEMNVSTLELGDSALYLCASSLEGGMNTEAFFGQGTRLTVV.

The genes are TRBV3-1 (or the pseudogene TRBV3-2) and TRBJ2-7; perhaps TRBD2 as D (7 bases). V shed 7 bases and J shed 6 bases, with 19 bases lying between them. Germline V lookup: CDR1 LGHDT, CDR2 YNNKEL (reference sequence). The CDR3 spans 14 residues. The CDR3 sequence is CASTTTIRGAEQYF. The DNA of the CDR3 is TGTGCCAGCACCACAACTATCCGGGGGGCCGAGCAGTACTTC.

This chain joins TRBV9 and TRBJ1-3; the D gene is possibly TRBD1 (6 bases). The germline CDR1 and CDR2 sequences are SGDLS and YYNGEE. Trimming removed 1 base at V and 4 bases at J, with 9 bases between. The CDR3 is 14 residues long. CDR3 in DNA: TGTGCCAGCAGCGTAACAGGGACGGGAAACACCATATATTTT. Translated: CASSVTGTGNTIYF.

The V call is TRBV6-2 or TRBV6-3, the J call TRBJ1-1, with D hard to call. V was cut by 0 bases and J by 2 bases, with 13 bases left in between. CDR1 and CDR2 from the germline V gene are MNHEY and SVGEGT. This CDR3 is 16 amino acids long. The CDR3 reads CASSYSWVEGNTEAFF. The DNA of the CDR3 is TGTGCCAGCAGTTACTCGTGGGTGGAGGGAAACACTGAAGCTTTCTTT.

V is TRBV11-2 and J is TRBJ1-4; 8 nucleotides agree with TRBD1. This CDR3 comprises 16 residues. V gave up 4 bases and J gave up 7 bases; unmatched junction bases: 11. Germline V gene data show CDR1 as SGHAT and CDR2 as FQNNGV. CDR3 sequence reads: CASSSRTGLNTEKLFF. The CDR3, as DNA: TGTGCCAGCAGCTCACGGACAGGGTTAAATACTGAAAAACTGTTTTTT.

The chain uses TRBV24-1 and TRBJ2-1, with 10 bases fitting TRBD2. V lost 0 bases to trimming and J lost 6 bases; unmatched junction nucleotides: 4. Germline V gene lookup returns CDR1 KGHDR and CDR2 SFDVKD. This CDR3 spans 16 amino acids. The CDR3 loop is CATSDLYLAGVNEQFF. The CDR3, as DNA: TGTGCCACCAGTGATTTGTACCTAGCGGGAGTCAATGAGCAGTTCTTC.

The J gene is TRBJ1-2, the V gene TRBV6-5; TRBD1 is a possible D gene (6 bases). CDR1 and CDR2 from the germline V gene are MNHEY and SVGAGI. The V and J ends lost 4 bases and 4 bases respectively, with 16 bases between them. This CDR3 has 15 amino acids. The CDR3 sequence: CASSSMGARGYGYTF. The CDR3 DNA reads TGTGCCAGCAGTTCTATGGGGGCACGAGGCTATGGCTACACCTTC.

The J gene is TRBJ2-1, the V gene TRBV24-1, with 8 bases that match TRBD1. The CDR3 is made up of 14 amino acids. In germline, CDR1 is KGHDR, CDR2 SFDVKD. The V segment lost 9 bases and the J segment 1 base; nucleotides outside the gene matches: 4. The CDR3 protein is CATAGQASYNEQFF. The CDR3 DNA sequence: TGTGCCACCGCGGGACAGGCATCCTACAATGAGCAGTTCTTC.

The V call is TRBV28, the J call TRBJ2-7; 10 nucleotides agree with TRBD1. This CDR3 is built from 13 residues. V gave up 4 bases and J gave up 9 bases; unmatched junction bases: 6. In germline, CDR1 is MDHEN, CDR2 SYDVKM. The DNA for the CDR3 is TGTGCCAGCAGTTCGGGACAGGGGTTGGCGCAGTACTTC. Translation: CASSSGQGLAQYF. Full variable domain (remainder filled in from reference TRBV28 and TRBJ2-7): DVKVTQSSRYLVKRTGEKVFLECVQDMDHENMFWYRQDPGLGLRLIYFSYDVKMKEKGDIPEGYSVSREKKERFSLILESASTNQTSMYLCASSSGQGLAQYFGPGTRLTVT.

This chain joins TRBV7-2 and TRBJ1-1; no reliable D call. The CDR3 covers 15 residues. From germline, CDR1 is SGHTA and CDR2 FQGNSA. Trimming took off 5 bases at V and 0 bases at J, with 13 bases between the two ends. The CDR3 is CASSLSQLMNTEAFF. CDR3 sequence (DNA): TGTGCCAGCAGCCTCTCACAGCTAATGAACACTGAAGCTTTCTTT.

On this clone itself: One end of the junction fails to match germline, which may point to a read error. The V gene is TRBV4-1, the J gene TRBJ1-4; D remains unclear. The V gene's germline CDR1 is MGHRA and CDR2 YSYEKL. The CDR3 runs 15 residues. CDR3 DNA: TGCGCCAGCAGCCAAACCGAGTTACGTAATGAAGAACTGTTTTTT. Translating gives CASSQTELRNEELFF.

This chain joins TRBV7-9 and TRBJ2-1; maybe TRBD2 (6 bases). The CDR3 covers 13 residues. Germline assignment: CDR1 SEHNR and CDR2 FQNEAQ (reference sequence). Trimming removed 5 bases from V and 4 bases from J, with 9 bases in between. The CDR3 here is CASSPAGYNEQFF. The CDR3 bases are TGTGCCAGCAGCCCCGCGGGGTACAATGAGCAGTTCTTC.